A selection of T cell receptor beta chains follows, all from one sample in a study of T cell changes during pregnancy in multiple sclerosis. Profiling relied on immunoSEQ multiplex PCR, and the TCRdb table lists in-frame clones only, not all of them. The sample shows over 40,000 clones, approximately 90% of them seen only once. Sequencing was performed on CD8+ T cells from peripheral blood mononuclear cells, taken after pregnancy. All receptors derive from a female donor in good health, enrolled as a control in a pregnancy study. The CDR3 runs from the conserved cysteine through the conserved F or W. A D gene is named only where the DNA matches it firmly. Size tells how often a clone was seen (once, few, many) or the class of an expanded clone, and some rows leave it out.

J gene: TRBJ2-5; D gene: TRBD2; V gene: TRBV7-9; clone size: NA; CDR3 DNA: TGTGCCAGCAGCCTACCGGGACTAGGGGACCAAGAGACCCAGTACTTC; CDR3 protein: CASSLPGLGDQETQYF
J gene: TRBJ1-1; D gene: TRBD1; V gene: TRBV4-2; clone size: NA; CDR3 DNA: TGTGCCAGCAGCCAGCAAGACAGGGGTAACACTGAAGCTTTCTTT; CDR3 protein: CASSQQDRGNTEAFF
J gene: TRBJ1-1; D gene: NA; V gene: TRBV5-1; clone size: NA; CDR3 DNA: TGCGCCAGCAGCCTGGGACGGCTTGGTACCCCAGGGAACACTGAAGCTTTCTTT; CDR3 protein: CASSLGRLGTPGNTEAFF
J gene: TRBJ1-2; D gene: NA; V gene: TRBV4-3; clone size: NA; CDR3 DNA: TGCGCCAGCAGCCAAGGGCCCCCAGGGTCAATGGATGGCTACACCTTC; CDR3 protein: CASSQGPPGSMDGYTF
J gene: TRBJ2-5; D gene: NA; V gene: TRBV7-2; clone size: NA; CDR3 DNA: TGTGCCAGCAGCCCAGGCAGGGGTGGCCAGTACTTC; CDR3 protein: CASSPGRGGQYF
J gene: TRBJ1-1; D gene: NA; V gene: TRBV7-2; clone size: NA; CDR3 DNA: TGTGCCAGCAGCCCATCGCGACAGTCCACTGAAGCTTTCTTT; CDR3 protein: CASSPSRQSTEAFF
J gene: TRBJ2-1; D gene: TRBD1; V gene: TRBV4-3; clone size: NA; CDR3 DNA: TGCGCCAGCAGCCAGCGACAGGGAATCTACAATGAGCAGTTCTTC; CDR3 protein: CASSQRQGIYNEQFF
J gene: TRBJ2-7; D gene: TRBD1; V gene: TRBV7-2; clone size: NA; CDR3 DNA: TGTGCCAGCAGCTTCTGGACAGGGGGACCCTACGAGCAGTACTTC; CDR3 protein: CASSFWTGGPYEQYF
J gene: TRBJ2-2; D gene: NA; V gene: TRBV5-4; clone size: NA; CDR3 DNA: TGTGCCAGCAGCTTGGAAGGGAGCGGGGAGCTGTTTTTT; CDR3 protein: CASSLEGSGELFF
J gene: TRBJ1-6; D gene: NA; V gene: TRBV27; clone size: NA; CDR3 DNA: NA; CDR3 protein: CASSSGQGNSPLHF
J gene: TRBJ1-2; D gene: NA; V gene: TRBV5-1; clone size: few; CDR3 DNA: TGCGCCAGCAGCTTGGCGGGGGGGCACTATGGCTACACCTTC; CDR3 protein: CASSLAGGHYGYTF
J gene: TRBJ2-7; D gene: TRBD1; V gene: TRBV29-1; clone size: NA; CDR3 DNA: TGCAGCGTCGAGAACAGGGGCGGGGAGCAGTACTTC; CDR3 protein: CSVENRGGEQYF
J gene: TRBJ1-1; D gene: NA; V gene: TRBV13; clone size: NA; CDR3 DNA: TGTGCCAGCAGCTTAGGGTCTTACACTGAAGCTTTCTTT; CDR3 protein: CASSLGSYTEAFF
J gene: TRBJ2-1; D gene: TRBD2; V gene: TRBV6-6; clone size: few; CDR3 DNA: TGTGCCATCCAACTAGCGGGCAATGAGCAGTTCTTC; CDR3 protein: CAIQLAGNEQFF
J gene: TRBJ2-7; D gene: NA; V gene: TRBV7-9; clone size: NA; CDR3 DNA: TGTGCCAGCAGCGAGACGGGCTACGAGCAGTACTTC; CDR3 protein: CASSETGYEQYF
J gene: TRBJ2-7; D gene: NA; V gene: TRBV11-2; clone size: NA; CDR3 DNA: TGTGCCAGCAGCGTCAGGGGCTCCTACGAGCAGTACTTC; CDR3 protein: CASSVRGSYEQYF
J gene: TRBJ1-2; D gene: NA; V gene: TRBV6-6; clone size: NA; CDR3 DNA: TGTGCCAGCAGTCCCGACTATGGCTACACCTTC; CDR3 protein: CASSPDYGYTF
J gene: TRBJ1-1; D gene: NA; V gene: TRBV15; clone size: NA; CDR3 DNA: TGTGCCACCAGCAGAGAAAGGACAACCGAAGCTTTCTTT; CDR3 protein: CATSRERTTEAFF
J gene: TRBJ2-1; D gene: TRBD1; V gene: TRBV4-1; clone size: NA; CDR3 DNA: TGCGCCAGCAGCCAAGACCCAGAGGAGACAGGGGCTGGGAATGAGCAGTTCTTC; CDR3 protein: CASSQDPEETGAGNEQFF
J gene: TRBJ1-2; D gene: NA; V gene: TRBV28; clone size: NA; CDR3 DNA: TGTGCCAGCACCCTTCAGATTCGCTATGGCTACACCTTC; CDR3 protein: CASTLQIRYGYTF
J gene: TRBJ1-6; D gene: TRBD1; V gene: TRBV28; clone size: NA; CDR3 DNA: TGTGCCAGCAGTTTATTGACAGGGAATTCACCCCTCCACTTT; CDR3 protein: CASSLLTGNSPLHF
J gene: TRBJ1-2; D gene: TRBD1; V gene: TRBV2; clone size: few; CDR3 DNA: TGTGCCAGCAGTGGGAACGGACAGGGGTATGGCTACACCTTC; CDR3 protein: CASSGNGQGYGYTF
J gene: TRBJ1-6; D gene: NA; V gene: TRBV5-6; clone size: NA; CDR3 DNA: TGTGCCAGCAGCCTGGGAGGACTTACAATTAATTCACCCCTCCACTTT; CDR3 protein: CASSLGGLTINSPLHF
J gene: TRBJ2-7; D gene: TRBD1; V gene: TRBV4-3; clone size: NA; CDR3 DNA: TGCGCCAGCAGTGGGACAGCTAGCTACGAGCAGTACTTC; CDR3 protein: CASSGTASYEQYF
J gene: TRBJ1-5; D gene: TRBD1; V gene: TRBV19; clone size: NA; CDR3 DNA: TGTGCCAGTCTTCCCGGGACAGGCAATCAGCCCCAGCATTTT; CDR3 protein: CASLPGTGNQPQHF
J gene: TRBJ1-1; D gene: NA; V gene: TRBV7-7; clone size: NA; CDR3 DNA: TGTGCTAGCTCCATTAGCCGGAACACTGAAGCTTTCTTT; CDR3 protein: CASSISRNTEAFF
J gene: TRBJ2-1; D gene: TRBD1; V gene: TRBV7-3; clone size: NA; CDR3 DNA: TGTGCCAGCAGCTGGGGACAGGGGGAATCCTACAATGAGCAGTTCTTC; CDR3 protein: CASSWGQGESYNEQFF
J gene: TRBJ2-1; D gene: NA; V gene: TRBV13; clone size: once; CDR3 DNA: TGTGCCAGCAGCCTCACAGGGATAAGGGGCCTTGAGCAGTTCTTC; CDR3 protein: CASSLTGIRGLEQFF
J gene: TRBJ2-5; D gene: NA; V gene: TRBV11-3; clone size: NA; CDR3 DNA: TGTGCCAGCAGCTTGGGGGGGGCCGGGACCCAGTACTTC; CDR3 protein: CASSLGGAGTQYF
J gene: TRBJ2-2; D gene: NA; V gene: TRBV10-3; clone size: NA; CDR3 DNA: TGTGCCATCAGTGAAGAGGCGGCGGGAACCGGGGAGCTGTTTTTT; CDR3 protein: CAISEEAAGTGELFF
J gene: TRBJ2-3; D gene: NA; V gene: TRBV7-8; clone size: once; CDR3 DNA: TGTGCCAGCAGCTCAAGAGGGGGGGAGGTCACAGATACGCAGTATTTT; CDR3 protein: CASSSRGGEVTDTQYF
J gene: TRBJ1-5; D gene: NA; V gene: TRBV6-1; clone size: NA; CDR3 DNA: TGTGCCAGCAGTGAAGAGCCAGGGGTGCGAAATCAGCCCCAGCATTTT; CDR3 protein: CASSEEPGVRNQPQHF
J gene: TRBJ2-1; D gene: TRBD2; V gene: TRBV27; clone size: NA; CDR3 DNA: TGTGCCAGCAGCCAGTCGCTAGCGGGGGTCCATGAGCAGTTCTTC; CDR3 protein: CASSQSLAGVHEQFF
J gene: TRBJ1-1; D gene: NA; V gene: TRBV29-1; clone size: once; CDR3 DNA: TGCAGCGCTCGCGCCGGTCAGGCGAACACTGAAGCTTTCTTT; CDR3 protein: CSARAGQANTEAFF
J gene: TRBJ2-7; D gene: NA; V gene: TRBV15; clone size: NA; CDR3 DNA: TGTGCCACCAGCAGGAGTATTAGGAACAGGGATCCCTACGAGCAGTACTTC; CDR3 protein: CATSRSIRNRDPYEQYF
J gene: TRBJ2-1; D gene: TRBD2; V gene: TRBV7-3; clone size: NA; CDR3 DNA: TGTGCCAGCAGCTTACGGGGGGGGCCGTTAAATGAGCAGTTCTTC; CDR3 protein: CASSLRGGPLNEQFF
J gene: TRBJ2-3; D gene: NA; V gene: TRBV4-3; clone size: NA; CDR3 DNA: TGCGCCAGCAGCCAAGATGGGGCTACTAGCACAGATACGCAGTATTTT; CDR3 protein: CASSQDGATSTDTQYF
J gene: TRBJ2-2; D gene: NA; V gene: TRBV18; clone size: NA; CDR3 DNA: TGTGCCAGCTCACCATCCCCCACAGGCAGGGGTACCGGGGAGCTGTTTTTT; CDR3 protein: CASSPSPTGRGTGELFF
J gene: TRBJ2-2; D gene: TRBD1; V gene: TRBV7-3; clone size: few; CDR3 DNA: TGTGCCAGCAGCCGAGGACAGGGTCGAGGGGAGCTGTTTTTT; CDR3 protein: CASSRGQGRGELFF
J gene: TRBJ2-1; D gene: TRBD2; V gene: TRBV18; clone size: few; CDR3 DNA: TGTGCCAGCTCACAAGACCTTAAGCGGGGGGCAGCGATGGATGAGCAGTTCTTC; CDR3 protein: CASSQDLKRGAAMDEQFF
J gene: TRBJ1-6; D gene: NA; V gene: TRBV28; clone size: NA; CDR3 DNA: TGTGCCAGCTTCCCTTCGGGGAGCTCCTATAATTCACCCCTCCACTTT; CDR3 protein: CASFPSGSSYNSPLHF
J gene: TRBJ1-2; D gene: TRBD1; V gene: TRBV5-1; clone size: few; CDR3 DNA: TGCGCCAGCAGCTTACGACAGGGGTTAAAGAATGGCTACACCTTC; CDR3 protein: CASSLRQGLKNGYTF
J gene: TRBJ1-2; D gene: TRBD1; V gene: TRBV19; clone size: few; CDR3 DNA: TGTGCCAGTAACACAGGGGGCTATGGCTACACCTTC; CDR3 protein: CASNTGGYGYTF
J gene: TRBJ1-1; D gene: NA; V gene: TRBV19; clone size: NA; CDR3 DNA: TGTGCCAGTAGTATAGAAGTCGGAGGGACTGAAGCTTTCTTT; CDR3 protein: CASSIEVGGTEAFF
J gene: TRBJ1-6; D gene: TRBD1; V gene: TRBV4-2; clone size: few; CDR3 DNA: TGTGCCAGCAGCCTACAGGGGGCTTCACCCCTCCACTTT; CDR3 protein: CASSLQGASPLHF
J gene: TRBJ2-1; D gene: NA; V gene: TRBV27; clone size: NA; CDR3 DNA: TGTGCCAGCAGATACAGATATACTCAAAATGAGCAGTTCTTC; CDR3 protein: CASRYRYTQNEQFF
J gene: TRBJ2-3; D gene: TRBD2; V gene: TRBV6-5; clone size: NA; CDR3 DNA: TGTGCCAGCAGTTCCGGGACTAGCGCTCCCACAGATACGCAGTATTTT; CDR3 protein: CASSSGTSAPTDTQYF
J gene: TRBJ1-1; D gene: NA; V gene: TRBV9; clone size: NA; CDR3 DNA: TGTGCCAGCAGCGTAGGAGGAATCGGTGAAGCTTTCTTT; CDR3 protein: CASSVGGIGEAFF
J gene: TRBJ2-1; D gene: NA; V gene: TRBV7-9; clone size: NA; CDR3 DNA: TGTGCCAGCAGCTTCCTAGACAGCCTCTACAATGAGCAGTTCTTC; CDR3 protein: CASSFLDSLYNEQFF
J gene: TRBJ1-1; D gene: NA; V gene: TRBV27; clone size: medium-sized; CDR3 DNA: TGTGCCAGCAGGCACGCAGGGCTAACTGAAGCTTTCTTT; CDR3 protein: CASRHAGLTEAFF
J gene: TRBJ2-7; D gene: TRBD1; V gene: TRBV28; clone size: NA; CDR3 DNA: TGTGCCAGCAGTCCTCCGTTAGGGGGCCGATCCTACGAGCAGTACTTC; CDR3 protein: CASSPPLGGRSYEQYF
J gene: TRBJ1-4; D gene: NA; V gene: TRBV10-3; clone size: NA; CDR3 DNA: TGTGCCATCAGTGAGTCGAAGGCAGGTTTGATAACTAATGAAAAACTGTTTTTT; CDR3 protein: CAISESKAGLITNEKLFF
J gene: TRBJ2-3; D gene: TRBD1; V gene: TRBV5-1; clone size: NA; CDR3 DNA: TGCGCCAGCAGCTATGGGACAGTTCTCAGCACAGATACGCAGTATTTT; CDR3 protein: CASSYGTVLSTDTQYF
J gene: TRBJ2-5; D gene: NA; V gene: TRBV11-2; clone size: NA; CDR3 DNA: TGTGCCAGCAGCTCGGGACTCTTGTACCAAGAGACCCAGTACTTC; CDR3 protein: CASSSGLLYQETQYF
J gene: TRBJ2-6; D gene: NA; V gene: TRBV6-1; clone size: NA; CDR3 DNA: TGTGCCAGCAGTGCCTACCTTGCGGCGGGGGCCAACGTCCTGACTTTC; CDR3 protein: CASSAYLAAGANVLTF
J gene: TRBJ1-2; D gene: TRBD1; V gene: TRBV4-3; clone size: NA; CDR3 DNA: TGCGCCAGCAGCCGAGCCGGGACAGGAGGCTACACCTTC; CDR3 protein: CASSRAGTGGYTF
J gene: TRBJ1-2; D gene: NA; V gene: TRBV5-6; clone size: once; CDR3 DNA: TGTGCCAGCAGCCCGGAAGGGGCGGTTAACTATGGCTACACCTTC; CDR3 protein: CASSPEGAVNYGYTF
J gene: TRBJ2-3; D gene: NA; V gene: TRBV5-1; clone size: NA; CDR3 DNA: TGCGCCAGCAGCTTGGTGGCGGGGCGCACAGATACGCAGTATTTT; CDR3 protein: CASSLVAGRTDTQYF
J gene: TRBJ2-7; D gene: NA; V gene: TRBV4-3; clone size: NA; CDR3 DNA: TGCGCCAGCAGCCAAATGGACAGCTCCTACGAGCAGTACTTC; CDR3 protein: CASSQMDSSYEQYF
J gene: TRBJ1-6; D gene: NA; V gene: TRBV25-1; clone size: NA; CDR3 DNA: TGTGCCAGCAGTGAATATGGACAGCAGTCACCCCTCCACTTT; CDR3 protein: CASSEYGQQSPLHF